The 3 T cell receptor beta chains reported below all come from one sample, sequenced in a study of tumor and adjacent non-tumor tissue in lung cancer. TCRbeta libraries were built with three rounds of nested PCR, modified from ARM-PCR. In TCRdb, the multiplex PCR reads were re-called with MiXCR into one record per CDR3 protein. The sample lists approximately 140,000 distinct CDR3 sequences, around 61% occurring once. The template was RNA from unsorted bulk tissue. The sequenced sample consisted of lung tumor tissue. The source of these receptors is a man in his 60s with small cell lung cancer.

Ten or more counts support this clonotype. The J gene is TRBJ2-1, the V gene TRBV12-3 or TRBV12-4, with D perhaps matching TRBD2 (5 bases). The CDR3 has 15 residues. Trimming pared 3 bases from V and 2 bases from J, leaving 11 bases between. In DNA form, the CDR3 reads TGTGCCAGCAGTTTCGAGGGATCTACCTACAATGAGCAGTTCTTC. This sequence encodes CASSFEGSTYNEQFF.

Regarding this clonotype: One base away lies a much larger clone, so this may be a sequencing read error. The chain recombines TRBV6-1 with TRBJ1-6; D not certain. The CDR3 is 12 residues long. Looked up from germline, CDR1 is MNHNS and CDR2 is SASEGT. V lost 7 bases to trimming and J lost 15 bases, with 16 bases between them. CDR3 sequence (DNA): TGTGCCAGCAACATCGACCGCCGGCACCTCCACTTT. As protein: CASNIDRRHLHF.

This chain connects TRBV7-6 to TRBJ2-2; 8 bases fit TRBD2. This CDR3 comprises 13 residues. Unmatched junction bases numbered 3, after V lost 6 bases and J lost 6 bases. Germline V gene data show CDR1 as SGHVS and CDR2 as FNYEAQ. Here the CDR3 DNA reads TGTGCCAGCAGAGGGACTAGTTCCGGGGAGCTGTTTTTT. This sequence encodes CASRGTSSGELFF.